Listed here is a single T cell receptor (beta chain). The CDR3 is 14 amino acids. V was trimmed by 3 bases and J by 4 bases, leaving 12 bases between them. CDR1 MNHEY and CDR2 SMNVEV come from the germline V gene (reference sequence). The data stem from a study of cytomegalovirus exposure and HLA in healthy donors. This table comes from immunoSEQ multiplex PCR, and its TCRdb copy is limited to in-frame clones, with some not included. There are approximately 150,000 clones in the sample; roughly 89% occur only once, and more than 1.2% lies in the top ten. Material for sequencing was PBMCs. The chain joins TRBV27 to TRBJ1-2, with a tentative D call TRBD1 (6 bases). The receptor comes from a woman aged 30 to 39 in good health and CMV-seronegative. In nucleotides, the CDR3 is TGTGCCAGCAGTTTGACACAGGGAGTCTATGGCTACACCTTC. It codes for CASSLTQGVYGYTF.